This T cell receptor (beta chain) was observed in a study of breast tumors, draining lymph nodes, adjacent tissues. This clonotype was seen ten or more times. The lymph nodes were axillary draining lymph nodes from breast cancer patients. This CDR3 is built from 17 residues. V lost 2 bases, J lost 7 bases, and 12 bases stayed unmatched. Germline-derived CDR1 and CDR2 are SGDLS and YYNGEE. TCRdb fed the multiplex PCR reads into MiXCR, producing one record per CDR3 protein. Altogether approximately 250,000 distinct CDR3 sequences are present, around 34% being singletons, with the ten largest covering 3% to 4.5%.

This sequence joins TRBV9 and TRBJ2-5; 12 nucleotides line up with TRBD1. The clonotype originates from a female donor with breast cancer. Some clones in this sample may be carry-over from other donors' samples. What was sequenced was axillary lymph node tissue. The DNA for the CDR3 is TGTGCCAGCAGCGTGGGGACAGGGGGCCCCGCGATTGGGACCCAGTACTTC. The encoded protein is CASSVGTGGPAIGTQYF.